These 32 T cell receptor beta chains share one sample of origin, sequenced in a study of control samples from healthy donors and cancer patients. Sequencing used immunoSEQ multiplex PCR; TCRdb keeps in-frame clones, though not all of them. The top ten hold approximately 12% of the sample, which has tens of thousands of clones, around 91% seen once. Input material: PBMCs. The receptors here all came from a middle-aged man with lung cancer.

The chain uses TRBV18 and TRBJ2-7; D is ambiguous. The V and J ends lost 6 bases and 0 bases respectively, with 12 bases between them. Looked up from germline, CDR1 is KGHSH and CDR2 is LQKENI. This CDR3 contains 14 residues. CDR3 nucleotides: TGTGCCAGCTCGACGAGCTTGAGCTCCTACGAGCAGTACTTC. It codes for CASSTSLSSYEQYF.

The chain couples TRBV19 to TRBJ2-2, with 7 nucleotides matching TRBD1. Germline V gene data show CDR1 as LNHDA and CDR2 as SQIVND (reference sequence). The CDR3 is 15 amino acids. Trimming removed 7 bases from V and 7 bases from J; junction bases left unmatched: 12. The CDR3 DNA sequence: TGTGCCAGTACCCAAATTCTAGCAGGGGGCGGGGAGCTGTTTTTT. It specifies CASTQILAGGGELFF.

This clone showed up just once. This CDR3 reads CASIRGTTDTQYF. CDR3 nucleotides: TGTGCCAGCATCCGGGGGACGACAGATACGCAGTATTTT. The rearrangement joins TRBV6-6 to TRBJ2-3; tentative D call: TRBD2 (6 bases). In germline, CDR1 is MNHNY, CDR2 SVGAGI (reference sequence). The CDR3 has 13 amino acids. Trimming pared 7 bases from V and 3 bases from J, leaving 11 bases between.

The CDR3 is CASSYTGMESPLHF. CDR3 nucleotide sequence: TGTGCCAGCAGCTACACAGGGATGGAGTCACCCCTCCACTTT. This chain links TRBV7-2 with TRBJ1-6; a weak D match, TRBD1 (6 bases). Germline CDR1 reads SGHTA; CDR2 reads FQGNSA. Trimming pared 4 bases from V and 10 bases from J, leaving 14 bases between. This CDR3 is built from 14 residues.

CDR3 sequence reads: CASSPTGGPQEQFF. As DNA, the CDR3 is TGTGCCAGCAGCCCCACCGGCGGGCCCCAAGAGCAGTTCTTC. The V gene is TRBV3-1 (or the pseudogene TRBV3-2), the J gene TRBJ2-1; a possible D gene is TRBD2 (5 bases). Germline V gives CDR1 LGHDT, CDR2 YNNKEL (reference sequence). This CDR3 spans 14 amino acids. V lost 4 bases and J lost 10, with 17 bases in between.

The chain employs TRBV7-2 and TRBJ2-5, with D perhaps matching TRBD2 (5 bases). Germline CDR1 is SGHTA and CDR2 is FQGNSA. V dropped 6 bases and J dropped 2 bases, with 10 bases sitting between them. There are 13 residues in the CDR3. CDR3 sequence (DNA): TGTGCCAGCAGAAGGACGGGACAAGAGACCCAGTACTTC. It specifies CASRRTGQETQYF.

This rearrangement joins TRBV21-1 to TRBJ2-2; the table's D call of TRBD1 was not tested on the DNA. TRBV21-1 corresponds to a pseudogene. CDR3 size: 15 residues. CDR3 sequence: CASSKDAGGIGELFF. DNA of the CDR3: TGTGCCAGCAGCAAAGACGCAGGGGGTATCGGGGAGCTGTTTTTT.

The genes are TRBV10-2 and TRBJ2-1; D remains ambiguous. The V end lost 0 bases, the J end lost 12 bases, and 12 bases lay between the germline ends. Germline V gene lookup returns CDR1 WSHSY and CDR2 SAAADI. The CDR3 is 13 amino acids. The CDR3 spells CASSESGGERQFF. The CDR3 DNA reads as TGCGCCAGCAGTGAGTCCGGCGGCGAAAGGCAGTTCTTC.

This chain joins TRBV28 and TRBJ1-5, with D unclear. The germline gives CDR1 MDHEN, CDR2 SYDVKM. The ends were cut back, 11 bases at V and 3 bases at J, with 11 bases in the middle. The CDR3 length is 12 residues. CDR3: CAAGLNNQPQHF. Here the CDR3 DNA reads TGTGCCGCCGGACTGAACAATCAGCCCCAGCATTTT.

The CDR3 coding sequence is TGCGCCAGCAGCCGGGCCGGGACCGAACAAGAGACCCAGTACTTC. Translated: CASSRAGTEQETQYF. The rearrangement links TRBV5-1 to TRBJ2-5; D is tentatively TRBD1 or TRBD2 (5 bases each). Germline CDR1 reads SGHRS; CDR2 reads YFSETQ. Trimming removed 4 bases at V and 2 bases at J, with 15 bases between. There are 15 residues in the CDR3.

This clone has only a few counts. The chain links TRBV27 to TRBJ1-6, with D perhaps TRBD1 (5 bases). CDR3 size: 13 residues. V was cut by 7 bases and J by 6 bases, with 10 bases left in between. CDR1 is MNHEY and CDR2 is SMNVEV in the germline V gene (reference sequence). In DNA form, the CDR3 reads TGTGCCAGCACCAGGGAGATTAATTCACCCCTCCACTTT. Translation gives CASTREINSPLHF.

This clone was detected only a few times. The chain is built from TRBV7-8 and TRBJ2-3; D uncertain. This CDR3 region has 14 residues. CDR1 is SGHVS, CDR2 FQNEAQ, per germline. V lost 0 bases and J lost 0, with 4 bases in between. CDR3 bases: TGTGCCAGCAGCTTAGCGGCTAGCACAGATACGCAGTATTTT. It specifies CASSLAASTDTQYF.

The J gene is TRBJ1-4, the V gene TRBV4-3; weak D call: TRBD1 (6 bases). The germline CDR1 and CDR2 sequences are LGHNA and YSLEER. V was trimmed by 6 bases and J by 7 bases, leaving 15 bases between them. The CDR3 has 14 amino acids. This chain's CDR3 is CASSPGVTLEKLFF. The CDR3 DNA is TGCGCCAGCAGTCCAGGGGTCACGCTTGAAAAACTGTTTTTT.

This clone showed up just a few times. The CDR3 DNA is TGTGCCAGCAGTGCTACAGGGGCCACCGGGGAGCTGTTTTTT. The encoded protein is CASSATGATGELFF. The chain has TRBV25-1 and TRBJ2-2, with 7 bases aligning to TRBD1. Germline loops: CDR1 MGHDK, CDR2 SYGVNS. The length of the CDR3 is 14 residues. V trimming: 4 bases; J trimming: 4 bases; junction bases outside the gene matches: 3. The complete variable domain, with remaining parts taken from reference TRBV25-1 and TRBJ2-2, reads EADIYQTPRYLVIGTGKKITLECSQTMGHDKMYWYQQDPGMELHLIHYSYGVNSTEKGDLSSESTVSRIRTEHFPLTLESARPSHTSQYLCASSATGATGELFFGEGSRLTVL.

The rearrangement joins TRBV5-4 to TRBJ1-5; D unresolved. V was cut by 4 bases and J by 4 bases, with 27 bases left in between. The CDR3 extends over 19 amino acids. Germline V lookup: CDR1 SGHNT, CDR2 YYREEE (reference sequence). The CDR3 protein is CASSGREPACIAKNQPQHF. The DNA for the CDR3 is TGTGCCAGCAGCGGTCGGGAGCCGGCATGTATAGCGAAAAATCAGCCCCAGCATTTT.

The CDR3 protein is CASSLLTGMGDYGYTF. CDR3 sequence (DNA): TGCGCCAGCAGCCTTTTGACAGGGATGGGAGACTATGGCTACACCTTC. The chain employs TRBV4-1 and TRBJ1-2; TRBD1 agrees at 7 bases. V was pared by 4 bases and J by 3 bases, with 11 bases of the junction left unmatched. Per germline, CDR1 MGHRA and CDR2 YSYEKL. The CDR3 is made up of 16 amino acids.

V and J are TRBV4-3 and TRBJ1-2; 9 bases align to TRBD1. V dropped 0 bases and J dropped 4; count of bases not matched to a gene: 12. Germline V gene lookup returns CDR1 LGHNA and CDR2 YSLEER. The CDR3 is made up of 18 amino acids. This chain's CDR3 is CASSQDSGTGTRSYGYTF. The CDR3 coding sequence is TGCGCCAGCAGCCAAGATTCGGGGACAGGGACGAGGAGCTATGGCTACACCTTC.

The chain has TRBV19 and TRBJ1-5; D unresolved. V lost 2 bases, J lost 7 bases, and 9 bases lay in between. This CDR3 contains 13 residues. CDR1 LNHDA and CDR2 SQIVND come from the germline V gene (reference sequence). DNA for the CDR3: TGTGCCAGTAGTATAACGGGGATCCAGCCCCAGCATTTT. This sequence encodes CASSITGIQPQHF.

The chain recombines TRBV29-1 with TRBJ2-7; D might be TRBD1 or TRBD2, each matching 5 bases. Germline CDR1 is SQVTM and CDR2 is ANQGSEA. V was trimmed by 6 bases and J by 3 bases, leaving 15 bases between them. The CDR3 covers 13 residues. This CDR3 is CSVIREPFYEQYF. CDR3 in DNA: TGCAGCGTAATCAGGGAGCCCTTCTACGAGCAGTACTTC.

The gene calls are TRBV19 and TRBJ2-2, with D possibly being TRBD1 or TRBD2 (5 bases each). Between the trimmed V and J ends, which lost 3 bases and 5 bases, there was a span of 19 bases. This CDR3 is built from 17 residues. CDR1 and CDR2 (germline): LNHDA, SQIVND (reference sequence). This CDR3 is CASSIRGDRSLTGELFF. CDR3 bases: TGTGCCAGTAGTATCAGAGGGGACCGGTCCCTTACCGGGGAGCTGTTTTTT.

The chain is built from TRBV6-5 and TRBJ1-3; D might be TRBD1 (6 bases). Germline V gives CDR1 MNHEY, CDR2 SVGAGI. CDR3 length: 13 amino acids. V was trimmed by 8 bases and J by 0 bases, leaving 8 bases between them. CDR3 in amino acids: CASQGLSGNTIYF. In DNA form, the CDR3 reads TGTGCCAGCCAGGGGCTCTCTGGAAACACCATATATTTT.

The chain's CDR3 is CASSIGTTVAKNIQYF. In DNA, the CDR3 is TGTGCCAGTAGTATCGGGACAACTGTAGCCAAAAACATTCAGTACTTC. The rearrangement joins TRBV19 to TRBJ2-4; possible D gene TRBD1, 6 bases. The V and J ends lost 3 bases and 0 bases respectively, with 12 bases between them. Germline CDR1 reads LNHDA; CDR2 reads SQIVND (reference sequence). This CDR3 is built from 16 residues.

The chain combines TRBV27 with TRBJ2-5, with 11 bases identical to TRBD2. V shed 6 bases and J 2 bases; nucleotides not matched to a gene: 2. Per germline, CDR1 MNHEY and CDR2 SMNVEV (reference sequence). This CDR3 is built from 14 residues. CDR3 nucleotides: TGTGCCAGCAGGGGACTAGCGGAACAAGAGACCCAGTACTTC. This sequence encodes CASRGLAEQETQYF.

The genes are TRBV6-2 or TRBV6-3 and TRBJ2-7, with 7 bases aligning to TRBD1. Germline CDR1 is MNHEY and CDR2 is SVGEGT. The CDR3 spans 13 residues. V lost 7 bases to trimming and J lost 5 bases; unmatched junction nucleotides: 8. CDR3 DNA: TGTGCCAGCAACCCACAGGGGATCCACGAGCAGTACTTC. Its translation: CASNPQGIHEQYF.

The rearrangement uses TRBV6-5 and TRBJ2-7, with D hard to call. V gave up 0 bases and J gave up 2 bases, with 11 bases separating them. Germline values: CDR1 MNHEY, CDR2 SVGAGI. CDR3 size: 15 residues. The chain's CDR3 is CASSYSSGRAYEQYF. The DNA of the CDR3 is TGTGCCAGCAGTTACTCCAGTGGACGGGCCTACGAGCAGTACTTC.

This sequence joins TRBV2 and TRBJ1-5; the D gene is possibly TRBD1 (5 bases). V was pared by 7 bases and J by 7 bases, with 14 bases between. CDR1 SNHLY and CDR2 FYNNEI come from the germline V gene. This CDR3 is built from 13 residues. CDR3: CASMWGDGQPQHF. The CDR3 bases are TGTGCCAGCATGTGGGGGGACGGGCAGCCCCAGCATTTT.

This clone has a handful of counts. The chain joins TRBV30 to TRBJ2-7; perhaps D is TRBD1 or TRBD2 (5 bases each). Germline V gene data show CDR1 as GTSNPN and CDR2 as SVGIG (reference sequence). This CDR3 has 13 residues. V shed 8 bases and J shed 6 bases, with 20 bases lying between them. CDR3 amino acids: CAATGRSVSEQYF. The CDR3 nucleotides read TGTGCCGCGACGGGACGGAGTGTCTCCGAGCAGTACTTC.

J is TRBJ1-2 and V is TRBV5-1; TRBD1 matches at 9 bases. V was clipped by 1 base and J by 8 bases; unmatched bases: 3. The CDR3 is made up of 13 amino acids. Germline V CDR1 and CDR2: SGHRS, YFSETQ. The CDR3 DNA reads TGCGCCAGCAGCTTGCGACAGGGGGGAGGCTACACCTTC. It specifies CASSLRQGGGYTF.

The chain joins TRBV9 to TRBJ2-3; 11 nucleotides align to TRBD2. The CDR3 runs 17 residues. The V and J ends lost 1 base and 6 bases, in that order; junction bases with no gene match: 10. Germline V CDR1 and CDR2: SGDLS, YYNGEE. DNA for the CDR3: TGTGCCAGCAGCGTATCTAGCGGGGGGATTATTTCGGATACGCAGTATTTT. It yields the protein CASSVSSGGIISDTQYF.

The chain couples TRBV7-6 to TRBJ1-4, with 10 bases identical to TRBD1. The V segment lost 1 base and the J segment 8 bases; nucleotides outside the gene matches: 7. Per germline, CDR1 SGHVS and CDR2 FNYEAQ. The CDR3 has 16 amino acids. The CDR3: CASSLVGDRGREKLFF. The CDR3 region has the DNA TGTGCCAGCAGCTTAGTCGGGGACAGGGGAAGGGAAAAACTGTTTTTT.

The genes are TRBV28 and TRBJ1-5, with D possibly TRBD1 on 5 matching bases. V shed 11 bases and J shed 0 bases, with 17 bases lying between them. This CDR3 has 15 residues. CDR1 and CDR2 from the germline V gene are MDHEN and SYDVKM. The CDR3 region is CASTEGIPSNQPQHF. CDR3 nucleotides: TGTGCCTCCACAGAGGGGATTCCTAGCAATCAGCCCCAGCATTTT.

The chain uses TRBV4-1 and TRBJ1-2; possibly TRBD1 for D (5 bases). With 1 base removed from V and 2 bases from J, the gap between germline ends came to 17 bases. CDR1 and CDR2 from the germline V gene are MGHRA and YSYEKL. CDR3 length: 17 amino acids. The DNA of the CDR3 is TGCGCCAGCAGCCAAGCTCCCCGGGACCGAATCAACTATGGCTACACCTTC. This gives the protein CASSQAPRDRINYGYTF.